The 20 T cell receptor beta chains in this list originate from one sample, sequenced in a study of blood T cell repertoires in COVID-19 (TCRdb year 2020). The library was made by the immunoSEQ multiplex PCR assay. Entries here come from immuneACCESS through TCRdb and include only in-frame sequences with V and J called. Some clones fail to appear in such tables; in the studies checked, an unresolved V gene covers under half of the shortfall, and the cause of the remainder is unknown. This sample comprises around 88,000 clones, roughly 84% of them detected only once. 2.9% of the sample comes from the top ten. Sequencing was performed on peripheral blood. The receptor source for this set is an elderly woman with acute or convalescent COVID-19.

This clone was seen just once. V is TRBV11-2 and J is TRBJ2-5, with D possibly being TRBD1 (5 bases). Germline V gene lookup returns CDR1 SGHAT and CDR2 FQNNGV. V was clipped by 9 bases and J by 0 bases, with 8 bases between them. The CDR3 runs 12 residues. In DNA, the CDR3 is TGTGCCAGTAGACAGAACCAAGAGACCCAGTACTTC. Amino acids: CASRQNQETQYF.

The chain combines TRBV13 with TRBJ1-4; 9 nucleotides agree with TRBD1. This CDR3 region has 14 residues. Germline CDR1 reads PRHDT; CDR2 reads FYEKMQ (reference sequence). V lost 6 bases to trimming and J lost 8 bases; unmatched junction nucleotides: 7. CDR3 in amino acids: CASSQQGAGEKLFF. CDR3 coding DNA: TGTGCCAGCAGTCAACAGGGGGCAGGAGAAAAACTGTTTTTT.

This chain uses TRBV12-5 with TRBJ2-3, with 9 bases fitting TRBD1. The CDR3 extends over 14 amino acids. The germline V gene has CDR1 LGHNT and CDR2 FRNRAP. Germline trimming cut 7 bases from V and 4 bases from J; bases unmatched to any gene: 6. CDR3 sequence (DNA): TGTGCTAGTGCCCGGGACAGGGTTGCAGATACGCAGTATTTT. This codes for CASARDRVADTQYF.

The chain is built from TRBV7-8 and TRBJ2-3; 12 bases fit TRBD2. Trimming removed 2 bases from V and 4 bases from J; junction bases left unmatched: 7. The CDR3 has 17 residues. CDR1 is SGHVS and CDR2 is FQNEAQ in the germline V gene. The CDR3 DNA reads as TGTGCCAGCAGCTTAACTAGCGGGGGGCCCCGCCCAGATACGCAGTATTTT. Protein sequence: CASSLTSGGPRPDTQYF.

The chain uses TRBV29-1 and TRBJ1-5, with a possible D match to TRBD1 (5 bases). Trimming left V 6 bases short and J 0 bases short, with 9 bases between. The CDR3 has 13 residues. Germline values: CDR1 SQVTM, CDR2 ANQGSEA. The CDR3 region is CSVDQGSNQPQHF. The CDR3 DNA sequence: TGCAGCGTCGATCAGGGTAGCAATCAGCCCCAGCATTTT.

This chain connects TRBV7-9 to TRBJ2-5; D unclear. This CDR3 has 12 residues. Trimming left V 3 bases short and J 2 bases short, with 4 bases between. CDR1 and CDR2 from the germline V gene are SEHNR and FQNEAQ (reference sequence). CDR3 DNA: TGTGCCAGCAGCTTTCTTCAAGAGACCCAGTACTTC. Amino acid sequence: CASSFLQETQYF.

J is TRBJ2-7 and V is TRBV4-3; no reliable D call. From germline, CDR1 is LGHNA and CDR2 YSLEER. The length of the CDR3 is 14 residues. The V and J ends lost 0 bases and 2 bases respectively, with 8 bases between them. This CDR3 reads CASSQDSGTYEQYF. The DNA for the CDR3 is TGCGCCAGCAGCCAAGATTCCGGTACCTACGAGCAGTACTTC.

The V gene is TRBV29-1, the J gene TRBJ1-1, with 7 positions matching TRBD1. The CDR3 is made up of 16 amino acids. Germline CDR1 reads SQVTM; CDR2 reads ANQGSEA. J gave up 2 bases and V 6 bases, and 15 bases lay outside the gene matches. The chain's CDR3 is CSVAGTAKRPNTEAFF. CDR3 nucleotides: TGCAGCGTCGCAGGGACAGCGAAACGACCAAACACTGAAGCTTTCTTT.

The count of this clone is one. The chain has TRBV6-1 and TRBJ2-3, with TRBD1 identical over 8 bases. The CDR3 spans 17 residues. The J segment lost 3 bases and the V segment lost 3 bases, leaving 11 bases of the junction unmatched. CDR1 is MNHNS and CDR2 is SASEGT in the germline V gene. Here the CDR3 DNA reads TGTGCCAGCAGTGAGATCCCGGGACAGGTGACGACAGATACGCAGTATTTT. This sequence encodes CASSEIPGQVTTDTQYF.

The genes are TRBV10-3 and TRBJ2-3, with a tentative D call TRBD2 (6 bases). The CDR3 loop spans 15 amino acids. Trimming stripped 6 bases from V and 2 bases from J, with 15 bases between. The germline V gene encodes CDR1 ENHRY and CDR2 SYGVKD. The CDR3 nucleotides read TGTGCCATCAGGGCGAGCGGGTCAAACACAGATACGCAGTATTTT. It is translated as CAIRASGSNTDTQYF.

The chain is built from TRBV27 and TRBJ1-4; D is ambiguous. Germline CDR1 reads MNHEY; CDR2 reads SMNVEV (reference sequence). This CDR3 is 12 amino acids long. Trimming stripped 8 bases from V and 6 bases from J, with 10 bases between. CDR3 residues: CASRTRDEKLFF. The CDR3 DNA reads as TGTGCCAGCCGTACCCGGGATGAAAAACTGTTTTTT.

V and J are TRBV4-2 and TRBJ1-2; no firm D call. Trimming took off 4 bases at V and 2 bases at J, with 11 bases between the two ends. Germline CDR1 reads LGHNA; CDR2 reads YNFKEQ. The CDR3 loop spans 14 amino acids. The CDR3 spells CASSREGSNYGYTF. As DNA, the CDR3 is TGTGCCAGCAGCCGGGAGGGATCGAACTATGGCTACACCTTC.

The chain has TRBV5-1 and TRBJ2-7; D uncertain. Trimming cost V 1 base and J 3 bases, with 14 bases left between them. The CDR3 has 15 amino acids. CDR1 is SGHRS and CDR2 is YFSETQ in the germline V gene. CDR3 loop: CASSLSPGVDYEQYF. The DNA for the CDR3 is TGCGCCAGCAGCTTGTCCCCCGGAGTTGACTACGAGCAGTACTTC.

The genes are TRBV7-2 and TRBJ2-3; D perhaps matches TRBD1 (6 bases). The CDR3 covers 15 residues. V was shortened by 4 bases and J by 2 bases, with 13 bases between the two germline ends. Germline-derived CDR1 and CDR2 are SGHTA and FQGNSA. DNA for the CDR3: TGTGCCAGCAGCTCCTGGACAGAAGCCACAGATACGCAGTATTTT. It yields the protein CASSSWTEATDTQYF. Using reference TRBV7-2 and TRBJ2-3 for the parts outside the CDR3, the full variable domain is GAGVSQSPSNKVTEKGKDVELRCDPISGHTALYWYRQSLGQGLEFLIYFQGNSAPDKSGLPSDRFSAERTGGSVSTLTIQRTQQEDSAVYLCASSSWTEATDTQYFGPGTRLTVL.

This chain joins TRBV7-9 and TRBJ1-2; 7 bases are shared with TRBD1. V shed 6 bases and J 8 bases; nucleotides not matched to a gene: 15. The CDR3 covers 15 residues. Germline CDR1 reads SEHNR; CDR2 reads FQNEAQ (reference sequence). As DNA, the CDR3 is TGTGCCAGCAGGCCCCTCCAAGACAGGGAAGGGGGCTACACCTTC. Amino acids: CASRPLQDREGGYTF. Looking up the rest from reference TRBV7-9 and TRBJ1-2 gives the full variable domain: DTGVSQNPRHKITKRGQNVTFRCDPISEHNRLYWYRQTLGQGPEFLTYFQNEAQLEKSRLLSDRFSAERPKGSFSTLEIQRTEQGDSAMYLCASRPLQDREGGYTFGSGTRLTVV.

The chain combines TRBV28 with TRBJ1-2; 7 bases map to TRBD1. CDR1 and CDR2 (germline): MDHEN, SYDVKM. The length of the CDR3 is 16 residues. V was pared by 5 bases and J by 7 bases, with 16 bases of the junction left unmatched. Here the CDR3 reads CASSPSGQARWRGYTF. The DNA for the CDR3 is TGTGCCAGCAGTCCCTCCGGACAGGCCCGGTGGCGTGGCTACACCTTC.

The chain couples TRBV18 to TRBJ1-1; possibly TRBD1 for D (6 bases). V was shortened by 4 bases and J by 0 bases, with 12 bases between the two germline ends. Germline V CDR1 and CDR2: KGHSH, LQKENI. The CDR3 has 15 residues. The CDR3 DNA reads TGTGCCAGCTCACAAGGACAGAGCATGAACACTGAAGCTTTCTTT. This encodes CASSQGQSMNTEAFF.

This clone was seen a single time. The chain couples TRBV11-2 to TRBJ2-7, with a weak D call TRBD2 (6 bases). Germline V gene data show CDR1 as SGHAT and CDR2 as FQNNGV. The CDR3 contains 12 residues. V lost 1 base, J lost 13 bases, and 14 bases lay in between. This chain's CDR3 is CASSLAQTSRYF. DNA for the CDR3: TGTGCCAGCAGCTTAGCCCAGACTAGTCGCTACTTC. Drawing the rest from reference TRBV11-2 and TRBJ2-7, the complete variable domain is EAGVAQSPRYKIIEKRQSVAFWCNPISGHATLYWYQQILGQGPKLLIQFQNNGVVDDSQLPKDRFSAERLKGVDSTLKIQPAKLEDSAVYLCASSLAQTSRYFGPGTRLTVT.

The chain joins TRBV6-2 or TRBV6-3 to TRBJ1-3; TRBD1 might be the D (5 bases). CDR3 length: 16 amino acids. With 4 bases removed from V and 9 bases from J, the gap between germline ends came to 22 bases. The germline V gene has CDR1 MNHEY and CDR2 SVGEGT. CDR3 sequence (DNA): TGTGCCAGCAGTTCCTTCGACAGATTATCCCGACTCACCATATATTTT. Residues: CASSSFDRLSRLTIYF.

This rearrangement joins TRBV6-6 to TRBJ2-1; maybe TRBD2 (6 bases). Trimming stripped 6 bases from V and 4 bases from J, with 16 bases between. From germline, CDR1 is MNHNY and CDR2 SVGAGI (reference sequence). This CDR3 is built from 15 residues. This CDR3 reads CASRGDWFSYNEQFF. CDR3 DNA: TGTGCCAGCAGGGGGGACTGGTTTTCTTACAATGAGCAGTTCTTC.